This T cell receptor beta chain is from a study of blood T cell repertoires in COVID-19. Germline CDR1 is SGHRS and CDR2 is YFSETQ. The V end was cut by 1 base, the J end by 7 bases, with 5 bases between. This CDR3 comprises 12 residues. Repertoires were generated with immunoSEQ multiplex PCR, while TCRdb's copy carries only in-frame clones and drops some. This table has roughly 99,000 clones, about 90% appearing once. The clonotype comes from a woman in her thirties with acute or convalescent COVID-19. The V gene is TRBV5-1, the J gene TRBJ2-2, with D uncertain. The sequencing sample was made of peripheral blood. The CDR3 here is CASSLSSGELFF. CDR3 nucleotide sequence: TGCGCCAGCAGCTTGTCCAGCGGGGAGCTGTTTTTT.